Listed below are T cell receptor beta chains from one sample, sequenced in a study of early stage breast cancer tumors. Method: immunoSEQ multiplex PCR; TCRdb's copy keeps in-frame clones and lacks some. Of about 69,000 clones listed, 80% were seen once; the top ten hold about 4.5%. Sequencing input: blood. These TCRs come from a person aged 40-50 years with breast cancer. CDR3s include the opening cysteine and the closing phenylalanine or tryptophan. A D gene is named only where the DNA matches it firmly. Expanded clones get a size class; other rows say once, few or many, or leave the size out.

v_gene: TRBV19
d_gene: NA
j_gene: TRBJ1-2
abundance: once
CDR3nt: TGTGCCAGTAGTGACGGACAAAGGGACTATGGCTACACCTTC
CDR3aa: CASSDGQRDYGYTF

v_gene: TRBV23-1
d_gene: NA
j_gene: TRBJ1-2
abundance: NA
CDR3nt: TGCGCCAGCAGTCGGGGAGGGGGAGATGGCTACACCTTC
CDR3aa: CASSRGGGDGYTF

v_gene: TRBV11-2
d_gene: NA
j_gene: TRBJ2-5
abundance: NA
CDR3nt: TGTGCCAGCAGCTTAGTGACGTCGGGTGGGGCCCAGTACTTC
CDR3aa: CASSLVTSGGAQYF

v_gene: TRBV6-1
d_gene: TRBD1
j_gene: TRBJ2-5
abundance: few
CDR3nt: TGTGCCAGCAGTGTAGACAGGGGTGATGAGACCCAGTACTTC
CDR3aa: CASSVDRGDETQYF

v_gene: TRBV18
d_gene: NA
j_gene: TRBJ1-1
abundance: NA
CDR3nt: TGTGCCAGCTCACCTAATACAGGGAACACTGAAGCTTTCTTT
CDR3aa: CASSPNTGNTEAFF

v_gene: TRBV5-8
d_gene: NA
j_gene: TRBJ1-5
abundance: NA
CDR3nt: TGTGCCAGCAGCTTAGAGACAGGTTTCAATCAGCCCCAGCATTTT
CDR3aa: CASSLETGFNQPQHF

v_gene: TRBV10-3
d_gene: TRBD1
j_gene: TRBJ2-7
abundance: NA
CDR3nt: TGTGCCATCAGTGGAACAGGGGCCGCCTACGAGCAGTACTTC
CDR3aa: CAISGTGAAYEQYF

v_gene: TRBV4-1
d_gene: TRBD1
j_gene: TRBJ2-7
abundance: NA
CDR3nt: TGCGCCAGCAGCCACCCGGGACAGAGAATCCTCGAGCAGTACTTC
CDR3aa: CASSHPGQRILEQYF

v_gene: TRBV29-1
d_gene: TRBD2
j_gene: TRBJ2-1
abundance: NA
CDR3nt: TGCAGCGTAGGTAGCGGGAGGGCCGGGGGCGATGAGCAGTTCTTC
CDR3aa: CSVGSGRAGGDEQFF

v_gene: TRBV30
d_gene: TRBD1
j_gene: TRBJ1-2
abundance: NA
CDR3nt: TGTGCCTTAATCCCGGACAGGGCGAACTATGGCTACACCTTC
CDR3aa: CALIPDRANYGYTF

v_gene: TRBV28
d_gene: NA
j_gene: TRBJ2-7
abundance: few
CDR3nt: TGTGCCAGCAGATACAGGGAAGGCGAGCAGTACTTC
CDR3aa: CASRYREGEQYF

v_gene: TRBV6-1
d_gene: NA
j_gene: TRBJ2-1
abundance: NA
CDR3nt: TGTGCCAGCACCAGGCAGGGGAACAATGAGCAGTTCTTC
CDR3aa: CASTRQGNNEQFF

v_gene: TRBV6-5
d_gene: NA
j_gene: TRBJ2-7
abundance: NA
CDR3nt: TGTGCCAGCAGTTACTCTAGCGCTTCCTACGAGCAGTACTTC
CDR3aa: CASSYSSASYEQYF

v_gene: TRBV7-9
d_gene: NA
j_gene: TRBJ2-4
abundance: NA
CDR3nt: TGTGCCAGCAGCAACACCCAGGGGATACAAGCCAAAAACATTCAGTACTTC
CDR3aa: CASSNTQGIQAKNIQYF

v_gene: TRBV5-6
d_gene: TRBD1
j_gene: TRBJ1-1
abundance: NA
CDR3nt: TGTGCCAGCAGCCCGGGACAGCCGAACACTGAAGCTTTCTTT
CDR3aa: CASSPGQPNTEAFF

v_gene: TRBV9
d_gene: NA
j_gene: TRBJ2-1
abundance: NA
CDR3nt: TGTGCCAGCAGCGTCACCCCTGGGAAGGGGGGCTACAATGAGCAGTTCTTC
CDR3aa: CASSVTPGKGGYNEQFF

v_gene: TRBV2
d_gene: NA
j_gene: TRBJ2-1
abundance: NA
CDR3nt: TGTGCCAGCAGGGGTTACAATGAGCAGTTCTTC
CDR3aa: CASRGYNEQFF

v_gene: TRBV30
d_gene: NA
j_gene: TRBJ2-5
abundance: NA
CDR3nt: TGTGCCTGGACAGGGCAAGAGACCCAGTACTTC
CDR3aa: CAWTGQETQYF

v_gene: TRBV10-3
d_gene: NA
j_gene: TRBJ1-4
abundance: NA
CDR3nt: TGTGCCACTAATGTTGCAACTAATGAAAAACTGTTTTTT
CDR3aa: CATNVATNEKLFF

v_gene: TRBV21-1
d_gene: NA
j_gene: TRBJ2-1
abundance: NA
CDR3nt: TGTGCCAGCAGCAAAGGGGGGATAGCGTCAGGAGTAAGCTCCTACAATGAGCAGTTCTTC
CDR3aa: CASSKGGIASGVSSYNEQFF

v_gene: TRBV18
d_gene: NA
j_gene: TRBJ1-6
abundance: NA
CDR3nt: TGTGCCAGCTCATCCTCCTTTACCTCGGTCGCGCGAGGAAATTCACCCCTCCACTTT
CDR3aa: CASSSSFTSVARGNSPLHF

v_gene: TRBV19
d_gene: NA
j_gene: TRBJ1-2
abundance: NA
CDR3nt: TGTGCCAGTAGTCCCTCGCGGGCAGGGGACCTATATGGCTACACCTTC
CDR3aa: CASSPSRAGDLYGYTF

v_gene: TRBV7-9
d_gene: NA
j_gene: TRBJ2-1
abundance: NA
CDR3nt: TGTGCCAGCAGCTTGCCAGGGCCGGGACCAAATCACAATGAGCAGTTCTTC
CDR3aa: CASSLPGPGPNHNEQFF

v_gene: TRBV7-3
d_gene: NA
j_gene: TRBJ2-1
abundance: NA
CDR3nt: TGTGCCAGCAGCCCGGAGGGGGCGAGGAATGAGCAGCTCTTC
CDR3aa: CASSPEGARNEQLF